The 15 T cell receptor beta chains in this list originate from one sample, sequenced in a study of cytomegalovirus exposure and HLA in healthy donors. The PCR ran on 60 Vbeta and 13 Jbeta primers. TCRdb's copy holds only in-frame clones and misses some; the assay was immunoSEQ multiplex PCR. The sample shows tens of thousands of clones, about 90% of them seen only once. The sequencing input was PBMCs. These receptors came from a man younger than 30 in good health and CMV-seronegative.

As regards this clone: Its ends do not fully match the called genes, so a read error is possible. In DNA form, the CDR3 reads TGTGCCAGCAGCGTAGCGGGGAGTGGCTACACCTTC. Residues: CASSVAGSGYTF. The chain joins TRBV11-1 to TRBJ1-2; D gene uncertain. CDR3 size: 12 residues. Germline CDR1 SGHAT, CDR2 FQDESV (reference sequence).

The chain couples TRBV11-2 to TRBJ2-7; 10 bases are a match to TRBD2. The CDR3 spans 15 residues. V lost 5 bases, J lost 0 bases, and 4 bases stayed unmatched. CDR1 is SGHAT and CDR2 is FQNNGV in the germline V gene. CDR3: CASSTRTSGSYEQYF. In DNA form, the CDR3 reads TGTGCCAGCAGCACACGGACTAGCGGCTCCTACGAGCAGTACTTC.

This clone was seen once. The chain couples TRBV9 to TRBJ2-3; 9 positions agree with TRBD2. CDR1 is SGDLS, CDR2 YYNGEE, per germline. Trimming took 2 bases from V and 4 from J; bases not matched to a gene: 5. The CDR3 is made up of 15 amino acids. The CDR3 sequence is CASSVAAGGADTQYF. DNA of the CDR3: TGTGCCAGCAGCGTTGCCGCGGGAGGGGCAGATACGCAGTATTTT.

Written as DNA, the CDR3 is TGTGCCAGCAGCGTTGATAGCTTTGCGGGAGAGACCCAGTACTTC. This encodes CASSVDSFAGETQYF. This chain links TRBV9 with TRBJ2-5; the D gene is possibly TRBD2 (5 bases). Germline CDR1 is SGDLS and CDR2 is YYNGEE. Trimming left V 2 bases short and J 4 bases short, with 15 bases between. There are 15 residues in the CDR3.

The chain carries TRBV7-6 and TRBJ1-1; TRBD1 agrees at 7 bases. Germline CDR1 and CDR2: SGHVS and FNYEAQ. CDR3 length: 14 amino acids. With V trimmed by 6 bases and J by 5 bases, 9 bases remained unmatched. For the CDR3, the DNA is TGTGCCAGCAGTTCAACAGGGGAGAGGACTGAAGCTTTCTTT. It is translated as CASSSTGERTEAFF.

The count of this clone is one. CDR3 nucleotides: TGTGCCAGCAGTTTAACACCTCCCAGGGTTATGGGATATGGCTACACCTTC. Protein: CASSLTPPRVMGYGYTF. V gene TRBV27 combines with J gene TRBJ1-2; a possible D gene is TRBD1 (5 bases). The CDR3 covers 17 residues. CDR1 and CDR2 (germline): MNHEY, SMNVEV (reference sequence). Trimming left V 2 bases short and J 5 bases short, with 21 bases between.

V gene TRBV7-3 combines with J gene TRBJ1-1; tentative D call: TRBD1 (6 bases). CDR3 length: 15 amino acids. Trimming took 0 bases from V and 3 from J, leaving 11 bases between them. The germline gives CDR1 SGHTA, CDR2 FQGTGA. Written as DNA, the CDR3 is TGTGCCAGCAGCTTAACGGGAGGGGGAGACACTGAAGCTTTCTTT. Its protein is CASSLTGGGDTEAFF.

The rearrangement links TRBV28 to TRBJ1-1; 11 bases agree with TRBD1. This CDR3 comprises 16 residues. Germline V gene lookup returns CDR1 MDHEN and CDR2 SYDVKM. Germline trimming cut 3 bases from V and 5 bases from J; bases unmatched to any gene: 8. CDR3 nucleotides: TGTGCCAGCAGTTTGAGAATTGGGACAGGGGGGACTGAAGCTTTCTTT. It is translated as CASSLRIGTGGTEAFF.

The chain carries TRBV10-3 and TRBJ2-7; TRBD1 might be the D (5 bases). This CDR3 region has 13 residues. Germline V lookup: CDR1 ENHRY, CDR2 SYGVKD. Trimming took 10 bases from V and 3 from J, leaving 16 bases between them. CDR3 loop: CATSTSQGYEQYF. CDR3 DNA: TGTGCCACCTCCACGAGCCAGGGCTACGAGCAGTACTTC.

This sequence joins TRBV28 and TRBJ1-5; 9 bases line up with TRBD1. CDR1 and CDR2 from the germline V gene are MDHEN and SYDVKM. This CDR3 spans 15 amino acids. V trimming: 7 bases; J trimming: 2 bases; junction bases outside the gene matches: 6. The CDR3, as DNA: TGTGCCAGCACCAAGGACAGGGGTCGCAATCAGCCCCAGCATTTT. Its translation: CASTKDRGRNQPQHF.

The CDR3 spells CASISGSSQNNEQFF. The DNA of the CDR3 is TGTGCCAGCATTTCCGGGAGTTCGCAGAACAATGAGCAGTTCTTC. The chain joins TRBV28 to TRBJ2-1; D might be TRBD2 (6 bases). Trimming took 7 bases from V and 5 from J, leaving 18 bases between them. Germline V gene data show CDR1 as MDHEN and CDR2 as SYDVKM. The CDR3 runs to 15 residues.

This chain connects TRBV6-6 to TRBJ1-2; D is perhaps TRBD1 (5 bases). The V gene lost 4 bases and the J gene lost 5 bases, with 14 bases spanning the gap. CDR3 length equals 14 residues. The germline gives CDR1 MNHNY, CDR2 SVGAGI (reference sequence). In DNA form, the CDR3 reads TGTGCCAGCAGTTCCCAGACAGAACTGTATGGCTACACCTTC. Translation: CASSSQTELYGYTF.

This clone showed up just once. The chain carries TRBV11-2 and TRBJ1-5; TRBD1 might be the D (5 bases). The CDR3 spans 13 residues. Per the germline V gene, CDR1 is SGHAT and CDR2 is FQNNGV. Trimming took 4 bases from V and 7 from J, leaving 11 bases between them. CDR3 sequence reads: CASSSGFLQPQHF. DNA for the CDR3: TGTGCCAGCAGCTCAGGGTTTTTGCAGCCCCAGCATTTT. Combining the CDR3 with reference TRBV11-2 and TRBJ1-5 gives the whole variable domain EAGVAQSPRYKIIEKRQSVAFWCNPISGHATLYWYQQILGQGPKLLIQFQNNGVVDDSQLPKDRFSAERLKGVDSTLKIQPAKLEDSAVYLCASSSGFLQPQHFGDGTRLSIL.

J is TRBJ2-1 and V is TRBV7-9; TRBD2 agrees at 8 bases. This CDR3 is built from 17 residues. CDR1 is SEHNR and CDR2 is FQNEAQ in the germline V gene (reference sequence). J gave up 5 bases and V 6 bases, and 15 bases lay outside the gene matches. This CDR3 is CASSPFGGGRLNNEQFF. The CDR3 DNA follows: TGTGCCAGCAGTCCCTTCGGGGGGGGACGATTAAACAATGAGCAGTTCTTC.

This chain uses TRBV2 with TRBJ2-2, with TRBD2 as a possible D gene (5 bases). This CDR3 contains 13 residues. The germline V and J ends were trimmed by 11 bases and 5 bases, with 15 bases remaining between them. Per the germline V gene, CDR1 is SNHLY and CDR2 is FYNNEI. The CDR3 region has the DNA TGTGCCGGTGGAGGACGTTCTACCGGGGAGCTGTTTTTT. It encodes CAGGGRSTGELFF. Full variable domain (rest looked up from reference TRBV2 and TRBJ2-2): EPEVTQTPSHQVTQMGQEVILRCVPISNHLYFYWYRQILGQKVEFLVSFYNNEISEKSEIFDDQFSVERPDGSNFTLKIRSTKLEDSAMYFCAGGGRSTGELFFGEGSRLTVL.